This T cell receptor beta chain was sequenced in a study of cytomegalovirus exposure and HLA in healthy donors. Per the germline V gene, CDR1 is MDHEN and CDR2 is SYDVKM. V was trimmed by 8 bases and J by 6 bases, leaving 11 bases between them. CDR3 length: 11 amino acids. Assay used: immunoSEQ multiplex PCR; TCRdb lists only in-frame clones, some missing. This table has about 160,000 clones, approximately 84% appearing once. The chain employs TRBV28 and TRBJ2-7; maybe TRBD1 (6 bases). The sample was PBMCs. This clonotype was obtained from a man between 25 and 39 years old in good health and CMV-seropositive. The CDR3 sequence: CASGQGSEQYF. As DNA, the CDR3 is TGTGCCAGCGGCCAGGGGAGCGAGCAGTACTTC. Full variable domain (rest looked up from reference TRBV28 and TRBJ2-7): DVKVTQSSRYLVKRTGEKVFLECVQDMDHENMFWYRQDPGLGLRLIYFSYDVKMKEKGDIPEGYSVSREKKERFSLILESASTNQTSMYLCASGQGSEQYFGPGTRLTVT.